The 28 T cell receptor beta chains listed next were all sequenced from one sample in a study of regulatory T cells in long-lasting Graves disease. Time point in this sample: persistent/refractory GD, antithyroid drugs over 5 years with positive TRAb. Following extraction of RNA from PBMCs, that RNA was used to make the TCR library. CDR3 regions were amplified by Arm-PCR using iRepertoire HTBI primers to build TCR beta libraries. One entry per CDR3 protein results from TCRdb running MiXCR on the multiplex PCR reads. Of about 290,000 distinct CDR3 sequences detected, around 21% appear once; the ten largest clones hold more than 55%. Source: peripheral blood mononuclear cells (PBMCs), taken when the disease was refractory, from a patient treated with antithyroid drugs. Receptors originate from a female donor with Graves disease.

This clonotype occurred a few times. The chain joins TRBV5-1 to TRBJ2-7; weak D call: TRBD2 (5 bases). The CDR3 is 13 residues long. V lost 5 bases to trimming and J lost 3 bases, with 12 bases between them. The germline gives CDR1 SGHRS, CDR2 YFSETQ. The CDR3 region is CASREDFIYEQYF. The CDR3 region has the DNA TGCGCCAGCAGAGAGGACTTCATCTACGAGCAGTACTTC.

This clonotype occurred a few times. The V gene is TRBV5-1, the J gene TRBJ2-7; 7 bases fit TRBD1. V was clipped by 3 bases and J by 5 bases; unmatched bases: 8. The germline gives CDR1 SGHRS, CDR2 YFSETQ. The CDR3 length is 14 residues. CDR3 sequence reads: CASSSPYDRDEQYF. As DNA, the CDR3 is TGCGCCAGCAGCTCCCCATACGACAGGGACGAGCAGTACTTC.

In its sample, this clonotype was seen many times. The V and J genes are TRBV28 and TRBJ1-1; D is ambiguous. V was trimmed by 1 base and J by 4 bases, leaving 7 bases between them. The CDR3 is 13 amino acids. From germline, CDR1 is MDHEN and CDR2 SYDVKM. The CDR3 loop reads CASSLFGTTEAFF. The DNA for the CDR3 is TGTGCCAGCAGTTTATTTGGCACCACTGAAGCTTTCTTT.

The CDR3 DNA follows: TGTGCCAGCAGTTTTCGACAGGGCGAAAAACTGTTTTTT. Translating it yields CASSFRQGEKLFF. The V call is TRBV12-3 or TRBV12-4, the J call TRBJ1-4; 7 nucleotides agree with TRBD1. There are 13 residues in the CDR3. With V trimmed by 3 bases and J by 8 bases, 3 bases remained unmatched.

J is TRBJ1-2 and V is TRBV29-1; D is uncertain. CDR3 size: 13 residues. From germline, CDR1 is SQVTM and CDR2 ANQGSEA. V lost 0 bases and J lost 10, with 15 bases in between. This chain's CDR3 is CSVEDGRGVSYTF. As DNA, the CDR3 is TGCAGCGTTGAAGATGGCCGGGGAGTCTCCTACACCTTC.

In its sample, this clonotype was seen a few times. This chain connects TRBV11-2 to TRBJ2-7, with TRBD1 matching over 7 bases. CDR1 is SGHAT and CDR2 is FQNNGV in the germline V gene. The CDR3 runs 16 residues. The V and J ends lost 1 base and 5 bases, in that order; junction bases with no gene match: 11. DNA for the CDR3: TGTGCCAGCAGCTTAGGTATCGTGGACAGGCAGAACGAGCAGTACTTC. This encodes CASSLGIVDRQNEQYF.

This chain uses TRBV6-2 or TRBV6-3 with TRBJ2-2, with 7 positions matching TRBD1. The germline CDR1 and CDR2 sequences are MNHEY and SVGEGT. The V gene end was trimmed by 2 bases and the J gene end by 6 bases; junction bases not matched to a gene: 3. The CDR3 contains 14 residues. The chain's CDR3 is CASSYDRASGELFF. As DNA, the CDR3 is TGTGCCAGCAGTTACGACAGGGCGTCCGGGGAGCTGTTTTTT.

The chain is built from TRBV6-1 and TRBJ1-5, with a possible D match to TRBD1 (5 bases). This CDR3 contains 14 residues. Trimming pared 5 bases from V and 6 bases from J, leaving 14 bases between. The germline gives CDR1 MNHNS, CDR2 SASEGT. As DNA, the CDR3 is TGTGCCAGCAGTCACAGACAGTTGGGTCAGCCCCAGCATTTT. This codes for CASSHRQLGQPQHF.

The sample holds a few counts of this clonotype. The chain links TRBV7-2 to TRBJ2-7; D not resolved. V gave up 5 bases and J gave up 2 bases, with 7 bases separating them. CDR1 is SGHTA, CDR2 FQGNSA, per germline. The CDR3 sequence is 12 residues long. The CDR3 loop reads CASSPLAYEQYF. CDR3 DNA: TGTGCCAGCAGCCCACTCGCCTACGAGCAGTACTTC.

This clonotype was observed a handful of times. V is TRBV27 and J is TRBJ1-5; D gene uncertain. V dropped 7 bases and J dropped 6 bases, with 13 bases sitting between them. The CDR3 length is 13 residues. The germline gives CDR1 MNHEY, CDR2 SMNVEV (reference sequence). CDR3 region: CASTSRLGQPQHF. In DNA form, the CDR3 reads TGTGCCAGCACCAGCCGCCTAGGTCAGCCCCAGCATTTT.

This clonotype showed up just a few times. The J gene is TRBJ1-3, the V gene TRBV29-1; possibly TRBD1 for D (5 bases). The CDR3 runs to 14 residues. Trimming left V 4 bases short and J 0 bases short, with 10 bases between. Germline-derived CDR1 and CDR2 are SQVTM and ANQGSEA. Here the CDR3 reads CSVVQGTSGNTIYF. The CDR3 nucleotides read TGCAGCGTTGTTCAGGGCACCTCTGGAAACACCATATATTTT. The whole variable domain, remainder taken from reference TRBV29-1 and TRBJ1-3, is SAVISQKPSRDICQRGTSLTIQCQVDSQVTMMFWYRQQPGQSLTLIATANQGSEATYESGFVIDKFPISRPNLTFSTLTVSNMSPEDSSIYLCSVVQGTSGNTIYFGEGSWLTVV.

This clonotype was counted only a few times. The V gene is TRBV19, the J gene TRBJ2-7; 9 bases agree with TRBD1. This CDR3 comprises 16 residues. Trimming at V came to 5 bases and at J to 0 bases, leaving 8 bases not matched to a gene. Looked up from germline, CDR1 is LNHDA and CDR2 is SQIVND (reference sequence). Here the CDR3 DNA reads TGTGCCAGTAGTCCCCGACAGGGGGGTGACTCCTACGAGCAGTACTTC. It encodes CASSPRQGGDSYEQYF.

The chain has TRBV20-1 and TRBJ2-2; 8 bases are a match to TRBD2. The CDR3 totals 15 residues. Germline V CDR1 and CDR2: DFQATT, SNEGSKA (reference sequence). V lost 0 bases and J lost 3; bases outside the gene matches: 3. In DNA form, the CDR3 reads TGCAGTGCTAGAGATTTAGCGGGATACACCGGGGAGCTGTTTTTT. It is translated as CSARDLAGYTGELFF.

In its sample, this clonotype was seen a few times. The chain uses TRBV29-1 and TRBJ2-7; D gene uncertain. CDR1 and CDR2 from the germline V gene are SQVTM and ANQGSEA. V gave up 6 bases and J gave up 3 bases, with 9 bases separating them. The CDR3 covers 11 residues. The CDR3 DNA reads TGCAGCGTCGTCAGCGACTACGAGCAGTACTTC. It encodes CSVVSDYEQYF.

Written as DNA, the CDR3 is TGTGCCAGCAGTAGAACCTCTAGCGGGTCTTTCTACGAGCAGTACTTC. Amino acid sequence: CASSRTSSGSFYEQYF. The chain has TRBV6-1 and TRBJ2-7; TRBD2 matches at 8 bases. In germline, CDR1 is MNHNS, CDR2 SASEGT. The trim removed 5 bases at V and 3 bases at J, leaving 12 bases unmatched. This CDR3 spans 16 amino acids.

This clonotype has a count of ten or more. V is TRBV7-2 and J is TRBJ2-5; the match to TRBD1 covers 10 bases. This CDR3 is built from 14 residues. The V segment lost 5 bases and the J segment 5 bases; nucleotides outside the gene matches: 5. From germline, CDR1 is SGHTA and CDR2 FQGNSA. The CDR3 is CASSQTGGRETQYF. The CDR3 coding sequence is TGTGCCAGCAGCCAGACAGGGGGCCGGGAGACCCAGTACTTC.

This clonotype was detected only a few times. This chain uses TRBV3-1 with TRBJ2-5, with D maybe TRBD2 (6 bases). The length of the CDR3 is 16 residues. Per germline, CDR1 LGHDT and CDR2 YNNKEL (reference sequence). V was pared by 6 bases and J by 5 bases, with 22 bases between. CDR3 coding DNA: TGTGCCAGCAGTCGTGCGCTGACTAGGGAATTGGAGACCCAGTACTTC. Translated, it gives CASSRALTRELETQYF.

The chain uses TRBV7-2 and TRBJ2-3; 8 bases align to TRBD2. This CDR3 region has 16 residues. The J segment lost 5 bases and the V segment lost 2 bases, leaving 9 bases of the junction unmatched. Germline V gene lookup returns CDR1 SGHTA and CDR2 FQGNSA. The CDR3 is CASSLINGLAGDTQYF. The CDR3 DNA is TGTGCCAGCAGCTTAATCAACGGACTAGCCGGAGATACGCAGTATTTT. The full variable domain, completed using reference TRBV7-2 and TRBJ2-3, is GAGVSQSPSNKVTEKGKDVELRCDPISGHTALYWYRQSLGQGLEFLIYFQGNSAPDKSGLPSDRFSAERTGGSVSTLTIQRTQQEDSAVYLCASSLINGLAGDTQYFGPGTRLTVL.

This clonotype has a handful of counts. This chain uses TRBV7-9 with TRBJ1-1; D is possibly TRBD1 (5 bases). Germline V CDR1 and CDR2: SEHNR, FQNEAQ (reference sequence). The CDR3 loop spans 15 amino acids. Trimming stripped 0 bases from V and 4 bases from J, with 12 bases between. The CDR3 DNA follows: TGTGCCAGCAGCTTAGCGCGGGGGGTTGGCACTGAAGCTTTCTTT. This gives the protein CASSLARGVGTEAFF. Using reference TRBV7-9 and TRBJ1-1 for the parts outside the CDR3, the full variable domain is DTGVSQNPRHKITKRGQNVTFRCDPISEHNRLYWYRQTLGQGPEFLTYFQNEAQLEKSRLLSDRFSAERPKGSFSTLEIQRTEQGDSAMYLCASSLARGVGTEAFFGQGTRLTVV.

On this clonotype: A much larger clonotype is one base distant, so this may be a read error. CDR3 sequence: CASSPMGLATGETQYF. CDR3 nucleotides: TGTGCCAGCAGCCCCATGGGGCTAGCGACGGGTGAGACCCAGTACTTC. The rearrangement uses TRBV9 and TRBJ2-5; the D gene is possibly TRBD2 (6 bases). The CDR3 totals 16 residues. V lost 4 bases and J lost 5, with 21 bases in between. Germline V gene data show CDR1 as SGDLS and CDR2 as YYNGEE.

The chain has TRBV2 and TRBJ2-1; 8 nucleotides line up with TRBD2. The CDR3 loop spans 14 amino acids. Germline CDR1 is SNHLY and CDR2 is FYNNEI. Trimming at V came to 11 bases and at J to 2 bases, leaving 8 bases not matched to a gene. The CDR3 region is CAARLALTYNEQFF. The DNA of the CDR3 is TGTGCCGCACGACTAGCGTTAACCTACAATGAGCAGTTCTTC.

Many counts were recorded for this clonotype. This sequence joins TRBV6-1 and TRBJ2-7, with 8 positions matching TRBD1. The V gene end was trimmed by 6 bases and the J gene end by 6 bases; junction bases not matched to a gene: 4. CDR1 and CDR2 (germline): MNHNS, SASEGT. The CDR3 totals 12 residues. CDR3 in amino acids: CASRPDRAEQYF. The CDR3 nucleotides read TGTGCCAGCAGACCGGACAGGGCCGAGCAGTACTTC.

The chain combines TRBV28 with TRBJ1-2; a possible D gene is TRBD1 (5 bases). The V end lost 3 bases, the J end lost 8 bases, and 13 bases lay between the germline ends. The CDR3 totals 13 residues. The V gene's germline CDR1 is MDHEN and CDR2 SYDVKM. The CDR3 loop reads CASSFQEEGGYTF. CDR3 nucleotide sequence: TGTGCCAGCAGTTTTCAGGAAGAGGGGGGCTACACCTTC.

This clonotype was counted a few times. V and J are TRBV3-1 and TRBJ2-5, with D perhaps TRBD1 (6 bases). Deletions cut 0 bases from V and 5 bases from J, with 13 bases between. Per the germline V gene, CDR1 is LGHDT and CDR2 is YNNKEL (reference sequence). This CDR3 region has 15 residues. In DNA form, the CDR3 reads TGTGCCAGCAGCCAAGATGCCAGGGGCATGGAGACCCAGTACTTC. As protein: CASSQDARGMETQYF.

CDR3 nucleotides: TGCGCCAGCGCATTGACAGGGGGCGAGCAGTACTTC. This translates into CASALTGGEQYF. The chain joins TRBV10-1 to TRBJ2-7, with 9 bases lining up with TRBD1. The V and J ends lost 8 bases and 6 bases, in that order; junction bases with no gene match: 5. The CDR3 extends over 12 amino acids. Looked up from germline, CDR1 is WNHNN and CDR2 is SYGVQD (reference sequence).

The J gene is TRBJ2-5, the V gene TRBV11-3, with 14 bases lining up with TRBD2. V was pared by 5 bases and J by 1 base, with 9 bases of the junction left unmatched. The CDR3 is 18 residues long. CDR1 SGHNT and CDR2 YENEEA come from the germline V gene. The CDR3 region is CASSPGLAGVSVQETQYF. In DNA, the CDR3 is TGTGCCAGCAGCCCGGGACTAGCGGGAGTCTCCGTCCAAGAGACCCAGTACTTC.

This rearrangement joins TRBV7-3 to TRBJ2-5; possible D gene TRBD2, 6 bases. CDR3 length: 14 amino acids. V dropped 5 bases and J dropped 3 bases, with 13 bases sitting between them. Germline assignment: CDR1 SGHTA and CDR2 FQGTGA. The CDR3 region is CASSQRGTEETQYF. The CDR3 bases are TGTGCCAGCAGCCAACGGGGGACCGAAGAGACCCAGTACTTC.

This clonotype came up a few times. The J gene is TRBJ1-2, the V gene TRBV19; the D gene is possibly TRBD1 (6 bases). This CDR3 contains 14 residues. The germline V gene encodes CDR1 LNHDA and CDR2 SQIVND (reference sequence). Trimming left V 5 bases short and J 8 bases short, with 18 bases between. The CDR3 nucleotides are TGTGCCAGTAGTCTACAGGGATCCCACCTAGGCTACACCTTC. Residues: CASSLQGSHLGYTF.